Shown below are 10 T cell receptor beta chains from a single sample sequenced in a study of blood T cell repertoires in COVID-19. Produced via immunoSEQ multiplex PCR; TCRdb's table is partial and in-frame only. This sample yields a few hundred thousand clones, of which roughly nine tenths are seen a single time; approximately 5.3% belongs to the top ten. The source material was PBMCs or T cells enriched from blood (not recorded which). The receptors come from a woman in her twenties or thirties who had recovered from COVID-19.

This clone was seen just once. This sequence joins TRBV24-1 and TRBJ1-1, with 9 nucleotides matching TRBD1. The trim removed 11 bases at V and 1 base at J, leaving 4 bases unmatched. There are 13 residues in the CDR3. In germline, CDR1 is KGHDR, CDR2 SFDVKD. The CDR3 protein is CAKLGQGNTEAFF. The DNA for the CDR3 is TGTGCCAAACTGGGACAGGGGAACACTGAAGCTTTCTTT.

The chain recombines TRBV11-2 with TRBJ1-6; 7 nucleotides agree with TRBD1. V shed 5 bases, J shed 6 bases, and the junction held 4 bases outside the gene matches. CDR1 and CDR2 from the germline V gene are SGHAT and FQNNGV. CDR3 length: 14 amino acids. The CDR3 here is CASSVDRINSPLHF. CDR3 nucleotide sequence: TGTGCCAGCAGCGTGGACAGGATTAATTCACCCCTCCACTTT.

CDR3 protein: CASSVDVGTGEQYF. CDR3 DNA sequence: TGTGCCAGCAGCGTAGATGTCGGGACAGGGGAGCAGTACTTC. This sequence joins TRBV9 and TRBJ2-7; TRBD1 matches at 9 bases. In germline, CDR1 is SGDLS, CDR2 YYNGEE. V lost 0 bases and J lost 7; bases outside the gene matches: 5. This CDR3 is 14 amino acids long.

The chain has TRBV7-2 and TRBJ2-4; 8 bases are shared with TRBD2. Looked up from germline, CDR1 is SGHTA and CDR2 is FQGNSA. Unmatched junction bases numbered 19, after V lost 5 bases and J lost 7 bases. The CDR3 is 18 amino acids. CDR3 nucleotides: TGTGCCAGCAGCCACACACCCGGGCGGGGGGCACTCGGGAACATTCAGTACTTC. It yields the protein CASSHTPGRGALGNIQYF.

The chain is built from TRBV2 and TRBJ1-1; 9 bases line up with TRBD1. The V gene end was trimmed by 6 bases and the J gene end by 3 bases; junction bases not matched to a gene: 11. In germline, CDR1 is SNHLY, CDR2 FYNNEI. CDR3 size: 16 residues. The CDR3 reads CASRRDRVVLDTEAFF. Here the CDR3 DNA reads TGTGCCAGCAGGAGGGACAGGGTTGTGTTGGACACTGAAGCTTTCTTT.

The chain combines TRBV3-1 (or the pseudogene TRBV3-2) with TRBJ1-4; D not certain. The CDR3 sequence is 14 residues long. V lost 5 bases to trimming and J lost 5 bases, with 12 bases between them. CDR1 is LGHDT, CDR2 YNNKEL, per germline (reference sequence). The CDR3 here is CASSDRGTNEKLFF. The CDR3 DNA reads TGTGCCAGCAGCGACCGGGGAACGAATGAAAAACTGTTTTTT.

This clone was picked up one time. The CDR3 coding sequence is TGTGCCAGTAGTAAACTACAGGGCTCTCTAAGAGGCTACACCTTC. This codes for CASSKLQGSLRGYTF. V gene TRBV19 combines with J gene TRBJ1-2; D is perhaps TRBD1 (6 bases). Looked up from germline, CDR1 is LNHDA and CDR2 is SQIVND (reference sequence). The CDR3 length is 15 residues. With 4 bases removed from V and 8 bases from J, the gap between germline ends came to 20 bases.

This chain connects TRBV11-2 to TRBJ1-6; D is possibly TRBD1 (5 bases). Germline V CDR1 and CDR2: SGHAT, FQNNGV. V was trimmed by 5 bases and J by 7 bases, leaving 12 bases between them. The CDR3 consists of 14 residues. CDR3 nucleotide sequence: TGTGCCAGCAGCCTGGATGGGGGGAATTCACCCCTCCACTTT. Protein sequence: CASSLDGGNSPLHF.

The rearrangement links TRBV6-5 to TRBJ2-3; tentatively, D is TRBD2 (5 bases). The CDR3 has 14 amino acids. The V and J ends lost 6 bases and 1 base respectively, with 11 bases between them. Looked up from germline, CDR1 is MNHEY and CDR2 is SVGAGI. CDR3 loop: CASSYVEGTDTQYF. Here the CDR3 DNA reads TGTGCCAGCAGCTACGTGGAGGGCACAGATACGCAGTATTTT.

The chain joins TRBV9 to TRBJ1-3; D gene unclear. CDR1 and CDR2 from the germline V gene are SGDLS and YYNGEE. The CDR3 is 16 amino acids. Trimming pared 0 bases from V and 0 bases from J, leaving 10 bases between. The CDR3 nucleotides read TGTGCCAGCAGCGTAGGGCTGGCAGTCTCTGGAAACACCATATATTTT. It codes for CASSVGLAVSGNTIYF.